The clone carrying this T cell receptor (beta chain) showed up just a few times. Its antigen remains unidentified. The CDR3 has 14 amino acids. This sample is part of a study of T-cell memory formation after mild COVID-19. Study summary: The two donors had largely donor-specific TCR clusters. Whole-study results and caveats: Detection of some responders pre-infection suggested pre-existing cross-reactive memory T cells participated. The study found contracting CD4+ clones mainly in CM and EM and contracting CD8+ clones in EMRA.

TCRdb independently ran MiXCR on the 5' RACE reads; one entry per CDR3 protein. The top ten clones hold 7.5% to 10% of a sample with fewer than 550,000 distinct CDR3 sequences, 15% to 25% of them seen once. Input material: PBMCs or a T cell subset sorted from them (not recorded which). This receptor was obtained from an adult woman who had mild COVID-19 (a few samples of this study predate the infection). Cell type and time point are not known. The chain links TRBV21-1 to TRBJ1-2. TRBV21-1 constitutes a pseudogene. The CDR3 coding sequence is TGTGCCAGCACCTCAGACCCGGCCCCGCAGGGCTACACCTTC. This translates into CASTSDPAPQGYTF.